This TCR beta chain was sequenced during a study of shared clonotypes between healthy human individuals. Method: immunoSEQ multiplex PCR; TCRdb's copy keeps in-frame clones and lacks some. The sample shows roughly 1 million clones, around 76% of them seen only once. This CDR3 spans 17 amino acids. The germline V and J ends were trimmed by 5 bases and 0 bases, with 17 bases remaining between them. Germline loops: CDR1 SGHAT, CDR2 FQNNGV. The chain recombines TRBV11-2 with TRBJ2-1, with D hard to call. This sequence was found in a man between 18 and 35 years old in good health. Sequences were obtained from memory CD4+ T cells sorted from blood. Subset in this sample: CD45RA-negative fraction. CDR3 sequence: CASSATPRQSSYNEQFF. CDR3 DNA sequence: TGTGCCAGCAGCGCGACTCCGAGGCAGAGCTCCTACAATGAGCAGTTCTTC.